This TCR beta chain was captured by sequencing in a study of cytomegalovirus exposure and HLA in healthy donors (dated by TCRdb to about 2017). Regarding the complete study: In an earlier analysis of under 600 of the donors, 250 to 350 Gb of sequence data and about 110 million unique TCR beta sequences from 180 million or so T cells were reported. A handful of DR-DQ haplotypes were handled as single units for association and clustering because linkage in the cohort was strong. To decide whether each TCR beta V gene segment behaved as functional or pseudogenic, an earlier analysis of fewer than 750 of the donors relied on high-throughput TCR beta sequencing. Rather than using new phenotypic data, the later analysis identified candidate immune exposures from TCR beta sequences and from how often those sequences occurred across donors. To study patterns of TCR occurrence, a later analysis re-analyzed previously published TCR beta repertoires from 666 donors and added high-resolution HLA genotyping. Among some 400 genotyped donors of the cohort, an average of roughly 230,000 unique TCR beta nucleotide sequences was sequenced per donor, of which roughly 17% were non-productive. High-throughput TCR immunosequencing, statistical association of individual TCRs with disease status, and machine learning were combined to predict cytomegalovirus infection status. Using immunosequencing, the study profiled T cell repertoires from around 670 subjects and related those repertoires to cytomegalovirus serostatus. Both class I and class II loci were covered by HLA typing, at four-digit resolution. An early release covering roughly 600 HLA-typed donors comprised 250 to 350 gigabases of sequencing data and around 86 million unique TCR sequences. Genome-wide SNP genotypes for about 60% of the roughly 700 donors were used in a later genetic analysis, which treated that subset as a discovery cohort. The study was designed to test whether signatures of past pathogen exposure could be identified by cataloging public T cell receptors. Every repertoire in the discovery cohort had been generated on one and the same sequencing platform. Alongside the repertoire data, information on donor age, sex, ethnicity and CMV serostatus was compiled. Along with the approximately 620-subject first cohort, a separate validation cohort of over a hundred different subjects was used. Of the approximately 400 genotyped donors, around 81% fell in the genetic ancestry cluster associated with self-reported Caucasian donors. Typing coverage varied by locus: about 620-630 donors for A, B, C, DRB1 and DQB1; roughly 560 for DQA1; about 600 for DPA1; roughly 450 for DPB1. Paper-wide results and their limitations: Most TCR sequences were seen in very few donors, while some public TCRs were found in many individuals. The authors suggested that the approach could potentially be generalized to other disease states and immunological phenotypes. The presence/absence analyses assumed that sequencing depth was roughly uniform across donors, and that assumption may not be true. A few of the identified cytomegalovirus-associated TCR beta chains were confirmed in vitro to be specific for cytomegalovirus antigens. In a later analysis, HLA-associated TCR beta chains were found to be more clonally expanded and to have lower generation probabilities than equally common non-associated chains. Only TCR beta chains were sequenced in this cohort, and the absence of alpha or paired-chain data limited detectable features. A later analysis reported that several top co-occurrence clusters appeared linked to parvovirus B19, influenza, CMV and Epstein-Barr virus. The classifier was reported to diagnose cytomegalovirus status with high specificity and sensitivity in both the original cohort and the validation cohort. According to a later genetic analysis, donors in an Asian-associated ancestry cluster had fewer N-insertions in productive TCRs than the approximately 630-donor mean. At a false discovery rate of 0.05, a later analysis linked 16,951 TCR beta sequences to specific HLA alleles. Most CMV-associated TCR beta chains appeared to be HLA-restricted in a later analysis, and the HLA associations seemed to be driven largely by CMV exposure. A later genetic analysis associated a missense DCLRE1C variant with V-gene and J-gene trimming of TCR beta chains, and an independent cohort replicated the association. A further reported finding was that TCR beta sequences accurately predicted the HLA-A and HLA-B alleles for most subjects in the first cohort. Correlated functional status among segregating V segments might reflect linkage disequilibrium, but an unknown experimental factor could not be ruled out. Some IMGT-functional V segments, including TRBV6-2 and TRBV6-3, could not be distinguished by the 87-base-pair reads and were therefore excluded. The study gave a list of under 200 TCR beta chains associated with cytomegalovirus. Because counts were too low, seventeen rarely observed V segments, including chromosome 9 orphons, were left out of the earlier analysis of some 640 of the donors. Immune exposure information for the cohort was limited to CMV serostatus. When HLA alleles, especially DR and DQ, strongly co-occurred, TCR associations were difficult to assign to individual alleles. The sequencing pipeline was judged likely to have produced a cluster of highly shared sequence variants as a technical artifact. In an earlier analysis of more than 450 of the donors, most TCR beta V segments were observed in productive rearrangements about 87% or about 30% of the time, broadly matching IMGT annotations. In a later analysis, TCR association rates were found to vary across HLA loci, with the most associated TCRs seen for DRB1 alleles and the fewest for HLA-C alleles. Because some donors lacked HLA typing at each locus, the association tests relied only on the typed subset.

The cohort consisted of 600 to 750 healthy bone marrow donors. At the time of sampling, all cohort members were nominally healthy, though unrecorded immune exposures were likely present. The donor tested CMV seronegative and was one of the 352 seronegative cohort members. A peripheral blood sample was collected from each donor, and TCR beta sequencing was performed on peripheral blood mononuclear cells. Genomic DNA extraction from the blood cell samples was performed with the Qiagen DNeasy Blood Extraction Kit. On this clone: The antigen this receptor binds is unknown. One base away there is no much larger clone; base qualities are not given.

CDR1 MNHNS and CDR2 SASEGT are derived from the germline V gene. From the cysteine through the phenylalanine, the CDR3 covers 13 amino acids. Only the CDR3 part of the read is kept: 39 bases, read in frame from the first base. V is pared back by 3 bases and J by 1 base, with 6 bases lying between the germline termini. Library preparation used the immunoSEQ multiplex PCR assay. A mixture of 60 forward primers for TCR Vbeta segments and 13 reverse primers for TCR Jbeta segments was used in the multiplex PCR. The CDR3 region of rearranged TCR beta genes was amplified from genomic DNA by a multiplex PCR assay. The amplified TCR beta libraries were sequenced on the Illumina HiSeq System as 87-base-pair reads. The original pipeline was this. A later analysis tallied about 77 million unique TCR beta chains across the 700 or so repertoires, and around 9.9 million of those chains were shared by two or more donors. Raw reads were error-corrected and collapsed into unique sequences by a nearest-neighbor algorithm in which closely related sequences were merged to remove PCR and sequencing errors. Alignment of CDR3 sequences to IMGT reference sequences was used to assign V, D and J gene segments. For a sequence to be retained, at least a six-nucleotide match to both a V gene segment and a J gene segment was required. A rearrangement counted as productive if the CDR3 had no stop codons and remained in frame with V and J, and every other rearrangement counted as non-productive. CDR3 was defined according to IMGT convention as the region running from the second conserved V-encoded cysteine to the conserved J-encoded phenylalanine. In an earlier analysis of just under 600 of the donors, sequences lacking an unambiguous match to a single V gene segment were excluded. An earlier analysis of 587 of the donors classified V segments as functional when productive rearrangements were above 56.7% and as segregating when the standard deviation between donors was above 5%. A statistical classification framework was developed to diagnose cytomegalovirus status using the catalog of TCR beta chain sequences. V and J gene assignment, in a later analysis, came from comparing TCR nucleotide sequences with IMGT/GENE-DB human TR gene sequences. In a later analysis, CDR3 sequences and most-parsimonious VDJ recombination scenarios were assigned using the TCRdist pipeline. In a later analysis, each TCR beta chain was defined by its CDR3 amino acid sequence together with its V-gene family, and reads without a unique V-gene family were excluded. To address suspected cross-contamination and a sequencing artifact, a later analysis removed 550 to 750 highly shared, low-generation-probability nucleotide sequences. In a later analysis, a clonal expansion index for each public chain was calculated from normalized within-repertoire ranks of inferred template counts. A later analysis computed generation probabilities with a VDJ recombination model fitted to out-of-frame rearrangements, and checked the results against IGoR. In a later analysis, TCR-TCR, TCR-HLA and TCR-CMV co-occurrence was scored with hypergeometric tests, and a repertoire-size bias correction was applied to TCR pairs. To estimate false discovery rates, a later analysis permuted the HLA or CMV assignments 20 times. In a later analysis, co-occurring TCRs were grouped with DBSCAN, and TCRdist sequence similarity was added when clustering was performed within HLA-allele-positive subsets. Co-occurrence clustering excluded repertoires with fewer than 30,000 or more than 120,000 public chains, plus five with anomalous nucleotide sharing. The source is immuneACCESS, and TCRdb retained only in-frame sequences with V and J called. Part of the clones is not carried over; for the studies checked, unresolved V genes explain less than half of this, and the remainder is unexplained. D and trimming come from the DNA, and the V and J calls and clone size come from that table. In this sample the table shows roughly 230,000 clones, approximately 85% of which occur a single time. Of the sample, 0.24% falls within the top ten clones.

Sample: PBMCs. The clonotype originates from a girl aged 2 to 10 in good health and CMV-seronegative. Recombination linked TRBV6-1 to TRBJ1-2; no D gene can be assigned with confidence. The DNA sequence is as follows: TGTGCCAGCAGTGACGTCCTTAACTATGGCTACACCTTC. This is translated as CASSDVLNYGYTF.